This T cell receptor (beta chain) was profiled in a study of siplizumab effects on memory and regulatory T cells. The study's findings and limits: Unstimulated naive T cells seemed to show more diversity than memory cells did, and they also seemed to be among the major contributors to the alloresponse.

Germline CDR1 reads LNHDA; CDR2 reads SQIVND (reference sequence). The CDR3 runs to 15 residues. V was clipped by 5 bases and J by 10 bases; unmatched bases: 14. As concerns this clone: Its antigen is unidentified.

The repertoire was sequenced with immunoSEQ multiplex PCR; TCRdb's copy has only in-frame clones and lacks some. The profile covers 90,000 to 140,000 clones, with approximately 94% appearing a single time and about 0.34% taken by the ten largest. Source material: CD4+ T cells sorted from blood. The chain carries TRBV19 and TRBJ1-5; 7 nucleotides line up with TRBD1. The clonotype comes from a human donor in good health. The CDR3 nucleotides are TGTGCCAGTAGTGACGGGACAGCCGGTATCAGTCCCCAGCATTTT. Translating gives CASSDGTAGISPQHF. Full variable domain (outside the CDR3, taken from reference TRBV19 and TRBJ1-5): DGGITQSPKYLFRKEGQNVTLSCEQNLNHDAMYWYRQDPGQGLRLIYYSQIVNDFQKGDIAEGYSVSREKKESFPLTVTSAQKNPTAFYLCASSDGTAGISPQHFGDGTRLSIL.